A selection of T cell receptor beta chains follows, all from one sample in a study of OX40 agonist ivuxolimab in advanced cancers. Using immunoSEQ multiplex PCR, the repertoire was profiled, and TCRdb retains in-frame clones only, with some absent. This sample carries some 70,000 clones, 80% to 90% of them seen once, and the ten largest clones take 2.8%. This specimen consisted of CD4+ or CD8+ T cells sorted from blood, obtained in a trial of the OX40 agonist ivuxolimab. Receptor source: an adult with an advanced solid tumor such as melanoma, head and neck, liver or kidney cancer. Each CDR3 is given with its conserved first and last residue. Fields, in order: V gene, D gene, clone size, J gene, CDR3 protein, CDR3 DNA. D genes are given only for firm matches. Clone size, where shown, is once, few, many, or a class for clones that have expanded.

V gene: TRBV11-3
D gene: -
clone size: -
J gene: TRBJ2-3
CDR3 protein: CASSLLASSDTQYF
CDR3 DNA: TGTGCCAGCAGCTTGCTAGCTTCGTCAGATACGCAGTATTTT

V gene: TRBV7-5
D gene: -
clone size: -
J gene: TRBJ1-5
CDR3 protein: CVRSSGLLNQPQHF
CDR3 DNA: TGTGTCAGAAGCTCGGGACTTTTGAATCAGCCCCAGCATTTT

V gene: TRBV28
D gene: -
clone size: once
J gene: TRBJ2-7
CDR3 protein: CASSLGGAPGGIEQYF
CDR3 DNA: TGTGCCAGCAGCCTTGGAGGGGCACCGGGGGGCATCGAGCAGTACTTC

V gene: TRBV6-5
D gene: -
clone size: -
J gene: TRBJ1-1
CDR3 protein: CASSSGVVSTEAFF
CDR3 DNA: TGTGCCAGCAGTTCGGGGGTCGTAAGCACTGAAGCTTTCTTT

V gene: TRBV28
D gene: -
clone size: -
J gene: TRBJ2-7
CDR3 protein: CASSAGGRSYEQYF
CDR3 DNA: TGTGCCAGCAGTGCAGGGGGGCGTTCCTACGAGCAGTACTTC

V gene: TRBV6-5
D gene: -
clone size: -
J gene: TRBJ2-5
CDR3 protein: CASSYFGGETQYF
CDR3 DNA: TGTGCCAGCAGTTATTTCGGCGGAGAGACCCAGTACTTC

V gene: TRBV7-3
D gene: TRBD1
clone size: -
J gene: TRBJ2-1
CDR3 protein: CASSPQGGYNEQFF
CDR3 DNA: TGTGCCAGCAGCCCACAGGGGGGCTACAATGAGCAGTTCTTC

V gene: TRBV30
D gene: -
clone size: -
J gene: TRBJ2-6
CDR3 protein: CAWGGSLYSGANVLTF
CDR3 DNA: TGTGCCTGGGGGGGGAGCCTGTACTCTGGGGCCAACGTCCTGACTTTC

V gene: TRBV29-1
D gene: -
clone size: -
J gene: TRBJ1-2
CDR3 protein: CSVEGQTYGYTF
CDR3 DNA: TGCAGCGTCGAGGGGCAGACCTATGGCTACACCTTC

V gene: TRBV28
D gene: TRBD1
clone size: -
J gene: TRBJ1-1
CDR3 protein: CASTLGDRGGTEAFF
CDR3 DNA: TGTGCCAGCACCCTTGGGGACAGGGGGGGCACTGAAGCTTTCTTT

V gene: TRBV18
D gene: TRBD1
clone size: -
J gene: TRBJ1-1
CDR3 protein: CASSPDRGETTEAFF
CDR3 DNA: TGTGCCAGCTCCCCTGACAGGGGTGAGACTACTGAAGCTTTCTTT

V gene: TRBV30
D gene: -
clone size: -
J gene: TRBJ1-4
CDR3 protein: CAWNLYGGGNEKLFF
CDR3 DNA: TGTGCCTGGAACCTCTACGGGGGGGGAAATGAAAAACTGTTTTTT

V gene: TRBV5-4
D gene: -
clone size: -
J gene: TRBJ2-5
CDR3 protein: CASSLDVRETQYF
CDR3 DNA: TGTGCCAGCAGCTTGGACGTCAGAGAGACCCAGTACTTC

V gene: TRBV7-8
D gene: -
clone size: -
J gene: TRBJ2-1
CDR3 protein: CASSLVWDRRLNEQFF
CDR3 DNA: TGTGCCAGCAGCTTAGTTTGGGATCGTCGGCTCAATGAGCAGTTCTTC

V gene: TRBV28
D gene: -
clone size: -
J gene: TRBJ2-3
CDR3 protein: CASTRVADYTDTQYF
CDR3 DNA: TGTGCCAGCACTCGAGTAGCGGATTACACAGATACGCAGTATTTT

V gene: TRBV28
D gene: -
clone size: -
J gene: TRBJ2-7
CDR3 protein: CASRGAQGGHRVQYF
CDR3 DNA: TGTGCCAGCAGGGGAGCCCAAGGGGGTCATCGTGTGCAGTACTTC

V gene: TRBV30
D gene: -
clone size: once
J gene: TRBJ1-6
CDR3 protein: CAWSEGVSSPLHF
CDR3 DNA: TGTGCCTGGAGTGAGGGAGTTAGTTCACCCCTCCACTTT

V gene: TRBV9
D gene: -
clone size: few
J gene: TRBJ1-1
CDR3 protein: CASSVDGSGGAFF
CDR3 DNA: TGTGCCAGCAGCGTAGACGGCTCGGGTGGAGCTTTCTTT

V gene: TRBV11-3
D gene: -
clone size: -
J gene: TRBJ2-1
CDR3 protein: CASSLGSPGDEQFF
CDR3 DNA: TGTGCCAGCAGCTTGGGTAGCCCCGGAGATGAGCAGTTCTTC

V gene: TRBV5-1
D gene: -
clone size: -
J gene: TRBJ1-1
CDR3 protein: CASSLGVEAFF
CDR3 DNA: TGCGCCAGCAGCTTGGGGGTTGAAGCTTTCTTT

V gene: TRBV19
D gene: -
clone size: -
J gene: TRBJ1-1
CDR3 protein: CASSMTWTAEAFF
CDR3 DNA: TGTGCCAGTAGTATGACGTGGACGGCTGAAGCTTTCTTT

V gene: TRBV19
D gene: -
clone size: -
J gene: TRBJ2-7
CDR3 protein: CASSPETGPYEQYF
CDR3 DNA: TGTGCCAGTAGTCCCGAGACAGGCCCCTACGAGCAGTACTTC

V gene: TRBV6-1
D gene: -
clone size: -
J gene: TRBJ1-2
CDR3 protein: CATSMVGGDYGYTF
CDR3 DNA: TGTGCCACCTCGATGGTGGGGGGCGACTATGGCTACACCTTC

V gene: TRBV11-2
D gene: TRBD1
clone size: -
J gene: TRBJ2-7
CDR3 protein: CASSRDRGGPYEQYF
CDR3 DNA: TGTGCCAGCAGCCGAGACAGGGGTGGCCCCTACGAGCAGTACTTC

V gene: TRBV30
D gene: -
clone size: -
J gene: TRBJ2-1
CDR3 protein: CAWSHPGTRFNEQFF
CDR3 DNA: TGTGCCTGGAGTCACCCCGGGACAAGGTTCAATGAGCAGTTCTTC

V gene: TRBV10-2
D gene: -
clone size: -
J gene: TRBJ1-4
CDR3 protein: CASSETGRNEKLFF
CDR3 DNA: TGCGCCAGCAGTGAGACAGGGCGGAATGAAAAACTGTTTTTT

V gene: TRBV19
D gene: TRBD1
clone size: -
J gene: TRBJ2-3
CDR3 protein: CASREQGRDTQYF
CDR3 DNA: TGTGCCAGTAGAGAACAGGGGAGAGATACGCAGTATTTT